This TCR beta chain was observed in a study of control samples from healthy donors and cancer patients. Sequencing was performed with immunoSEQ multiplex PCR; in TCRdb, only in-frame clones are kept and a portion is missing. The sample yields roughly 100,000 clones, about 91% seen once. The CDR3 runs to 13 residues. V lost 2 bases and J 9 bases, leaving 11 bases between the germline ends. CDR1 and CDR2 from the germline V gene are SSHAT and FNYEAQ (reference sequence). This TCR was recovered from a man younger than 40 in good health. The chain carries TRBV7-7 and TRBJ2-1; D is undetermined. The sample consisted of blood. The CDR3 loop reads CASSLLRYGEQFF. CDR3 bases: TGTGCCAGCAGCTTATTACGGTACGGTGAGCAGTTCTTC.